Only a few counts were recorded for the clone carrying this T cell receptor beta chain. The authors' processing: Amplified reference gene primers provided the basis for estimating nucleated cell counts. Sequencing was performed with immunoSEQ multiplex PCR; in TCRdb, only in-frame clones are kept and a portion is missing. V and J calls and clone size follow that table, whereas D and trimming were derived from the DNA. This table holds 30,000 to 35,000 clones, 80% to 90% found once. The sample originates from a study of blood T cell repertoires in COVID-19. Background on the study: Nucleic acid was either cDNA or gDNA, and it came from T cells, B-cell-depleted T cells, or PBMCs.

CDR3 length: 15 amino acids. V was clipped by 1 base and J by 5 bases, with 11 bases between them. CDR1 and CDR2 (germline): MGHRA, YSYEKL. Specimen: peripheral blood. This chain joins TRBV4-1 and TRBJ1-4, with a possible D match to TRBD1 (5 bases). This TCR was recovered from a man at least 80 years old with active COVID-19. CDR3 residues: CASSQAGFGNEKLFF. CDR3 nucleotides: TGCGCCAGCAGCCAAGCAGGGTTTGGGAATGAAAAACTGTTTTTT.